Below, 19 T cell receptor beta chains from the same sample are listed, as sequenced in a study of CXCR3-negative and CXCR3-positive naive CD8 T cells. Study-wide results and limits: Naive cells that were CXCR3-positive had more hydrophobic TRB CDR3s (compared with CXCR3-negative naive cells).

In preparing the TRB cDNA libraries, 5' RACE with UMI labels was used. TCRdb re-called the 5' RACE reads and shows each CDR3 protein once, DNA omitted. The listing contains some 140,000 distinct CDR3 sequences. Their cognate antigens are unknown. The sequencing input was naive CXCR3+ CD8+ T cells from blood. As for subset: CD45RO-CCR7+CD27+CD95- naive CD8+ T cells expressing CXCR3 (TNR3+). The receptors were gathered from a human donor in good health. Some clones in this sample may be carry-over from other donors' samples.

The CDR3 loop is CASSLMGLYNEQFF. The rearrangement joins TRBV7-3 to TRBJ2-1; the TRBD1 assignment by TCRdb is unverifiable without DNA. Germline CDR1 and CDR2: SGHTA and FQGTGA. This CDR3 is built from 14 residues.

The rearrangement uses TRBV12-3 or TRBV12-4 and TRBJ2-3; lacking DNA, the TRBD1 call made by TCRdb goes unchecked. The CDR3 covers 14 residues. This CDR3 reads CASSFSGTGDTQYF.

CDR3 region: CASSQDQPGPTRFF. This chain connects TRBV4-1 to TRBJ2-1; TCRdb outputs TRBD1, but without DNA this stays unchecked. The CDR3 is made up of 14 amino acids. CDR1 and CDR2 (germline): MGHRA, YSYEKL.

The V gene is TRBV12-3 or TRBV12-4, the J gene TRBJ2-5; TCRdb selects TRBD2, and the lack of DNA leaves this call unchecked. CDR3 size: 15 residues. CDR3 region: CASSLALAGYVTQYF.

The chain employs TRBV12-3 or TRBV12-4 and TRBJ2-4. This CDR3 spans 12 amino acids. The CDR3 reads CASSLGSGIEYF.

The J gene is TRBJ1-2, the V gene TRBV3-1; TCRdb proposes TRBD1, but this gene call is untestable without DNA. This CDR3 has 15 residues. CDR1 LGHDT and CDR2 YNNKEL come from the germline V gene (reference sequence). CDR3 sequence: CASSQDNWGGYGYTF.

This chain links TRBV5-1 with TRBJ2-7. The CDR3 has 14 amino acids. CDR1 and CDR2 (germline): SGHRS, YFSETQ. CDR3 amino acids: CASSLSTGPFEQYF.

CDR3 in amino acids: CASSLLGTGSPSPYEQYF. The rearrangement uses TRBV28 and TRBJ2-7; TCRdb's D gene call, TRBD1, goes unchecked for lack of DNA. This CDR3 spans 18 amino acids. Per the germline V gene, CDR1 is MDHEN and CDR2 is SYDVKM.

The J gene is TRBJ1-1, the V gene TRBV29-1. This CDR3 region has 11 residues. The germline gives CDR1 SQVTM, CDR2 ANQGSEA. The CDR3 sequence is CSVEANTEAFF. Full variable domain (remainder filled in from reference TRBV29-1 and TRBJ1-1): SAVISQKPSRDICQRGTSLTIQCQVDSQVTMMFWYRQQPGQSLTLIATANQGSEATYESGFVIDKFPISRPNLTFSTLTVSNMSPEDSSIYLCSVEANTEAFFGQGTRLTVV.

This chain connects TRBV4-3 to TRBJ1-1. The V gene's germline CDR1 is LGHNA and CDR2 YSLEER. The CDR3 covers 15 residues. The CDR3 spells CASSQARGSDTEAFF.

The genes are TRBV28 and TRBJ2-3; absent DNA, TCRdb's TRBD2 call cannot be checked. This CDR3 region has 16 residues. Germline V gene lookup returns CDR1 MDHEN and CDR2 SYDVKM. CDR3 in amino acids: CASSLLIAGGQDTQYF.

The chain recombines TRBV7-9 with TRBJ2-7; TCRdb designates TRBD2, a call that cannot be tested without DNA. This CDR3 region has 15 residues. Per germline, CDR1 SEHNR and CDR2 FQNEAQ (reference sequence). The CDR3 loop reads CASSSPAELTYEQYF.

The chain recombines TRBV28 with TRBJ2-7. CDR3 length: 11 amino acids. Germline values: CDR1 MDHEN, CDR2 SYDVKM. The chain's CDR3 is CASSLWREQYF.

The chain is built from TRBV2 and TRBJ2-1. The CDR3 covers 11 residues. Germline V lookup: CDR1 SNHLY, CDR2 FYNNEI. CDR3 residues: CASRVTDEQFF.

This chain uses TRBV6-2 or TRBV6-3 with TRBJ2-1; TCRdb gives TRBD1 as the D gene, but with no DNA this cannot be confirmed. Germline assignment: CDR1 MNHEY and CDR2 SVGEGT. The CDR3 covers 16 residues. Here the CDR3 reads CASSYSTQVPGNEQFF.

The chain joins TRBV20-1 to TRBJ2-2. Germline CDR1 reads DFQATT; CDR2 reads SNEGSKA (reference sequence). This CDR3 has 11 amino acids. The CDR3 protein is CSAPATGELFF.

The chain recombines TRBV11-2 with TRBJ2-1; TCRdb proposes TRBD1, but this gene call is untestable without DNA. The germline V gene encodes CDR1 SGHAT and CDR2 FQNNGV. This CDR3 is 15 amino acids long. The CDR3: CASSLDRGHFNEQFF.

The chain recombines TRBV20-1 with TRBJ1-2. Per germline, CDR1 DFQATT and CDR2 SNEGSKA (reference sequence). This CDR3 spans 14 amino acids. The CDR3 protein is CSARDRPSNYGYTF.

V gene TRBV29-1 combines with J gene TRBJ2-7; without DNA, the TCRdb call of TRBD1 cannot be checked. The CDR3 extends over 15 amino acids. From germline, CDR1 is SQVTM and CDR2 ANQGSEA. CDR3 region: CSVVWGGGLLYEQYF.